This record covers a single TCR beta chain. The antigen is not known. The data originate from a study of radiation and T cells in renal cell carcinoma. Germline V gives CDR1 SGDLS, CDR2 YYNGEE. The CDR3 has 15 residues. V lost 4 bases and J lost 7; bases outside the gene matches: 13. Time point defined: blood 4 weeks post-SBRT, at nephrectomy. The treatment is: 15 Gy SBRT to primary tumor, nephrectomy 4 weeks later. Nephrectomy followed 15 Gy stereotactic body radiation by 4 weeks. Repertoires were generated with immunoSEQ multiplex PCR, while TCRdb's copy carries only in-frame clones and drops some. The sample records around 170,000 clones, 88% being singletons. General study findings and limits: Baseline intratumoral clonotype presence is unknown without pretreatment biopsies.

The clonotype originates from a woman aged 50 to 65 with renal cell carcinoma. The sequenced sample was blood, obtained from a patient whose treatment included radiotherapy and nephrectomy. The chain uses TRBV9 and TRBJ2-7; 8 bases are shared with TRBD2. CDR3 loop: CASSLGAGGGEEQYF. The CDR3 nucleotides read TGTGCCAGCAGCCTCGGTGCGGGGGGAGGAGAAGAGCAGTACTTC.